This is a list of T cell receptor beta chains from one sample in a study of tumor-infiltrating lymphocytes in oesophageal squamous cell carcinoma. Via MiXCR, TCRdb re-called the PCR reads, giving one row per CDR3 protein. The data contain fewer than 15,000 distinct CDR3 sequences, approximately 50% of them singletons. Material: normal esophageal tissue next to the tumor. These receptors were collected from a male donor with esophageal squamous cell carcinoma. Each CDR3 is given with its conserved first and last residue. The order of the fields is D gene, J gene, V gene, clone size, CDR3 protein, CDR3 DNA. D genes are given only for firm matches. Size is stated for part of the rows, as once, few or many counts, or as a class when the clone is expanded.

TRBD1 TRBJ1-2 TRBV10-3 NA CAISVKDRDNYGYTF TGTGCCATCAGTGTTAAAGACAGGGACAACTATGGCTACACCTTC
NA TRBJ2-3 TRBV18 few CASSPPSSSTDTQYF TGTGCCAGCTCACCACCCAGCTCTAGCACAGATACGCAGTATTTT
TRBD2 TRBJ2-5 TRBV7-2 NA CASSLLAGLQETQYF TGTGCCAGCAGCTTGCTAGCGGGACTCCAAGAGACCCAGTACTTC
NA TRBJ2-5 TRBV3-1 NA CASSLPRGSQETQYF TGTGCCAGCAGCCTCCCCCGGGGAAGTCAGGAGACCCAGTACTTC
TRBD1 TRBJ1-4 TRBV7-2 NA CASSLEGRGPGKLFF TGTGCCAGCAGCTTAGAGGGCAGGGGGCCGGGGAAACTGTTTTTT
TRBD2 TRBJ2-1 TRBV7-3 NA CASSLESGGPSEQFF TGTGCCAGCAGCTTGGAGAGCGGGGGGCCTTCAGAGCAGTTCTTC
NA TRBJ2-1 TRBV6-6 NA CASCRFGNEQFF TGTGCCAGCTGCCGCTTTGGGAATGAGCAGTTCTTC
NA TRBJ1-5 TRBV14 many CASSQNNQPQHF TGTGCCAGCAGCCAAAATAATCAGCCCCAGCATTTT
NA TRBJ2-2 TRBV2 NA CASSEVPRQGSRRPNTGELFF TGTGCCAGCAGTGAGGTCCCTAGGCAGGGGAGTAGAAGGCCGAACACCGGGGAGCTGTTTTTT
TRBD2 TRBJ2-2 TRBV4-1 NA CASSYSTSGAGELFF TGCGCCAGCAGCTACTCGACTAGCGGGGCCGGGGAGCTGTTTTTT
TRBD1 TRBJ2-7 TRBV12-3/TRBV12-4 NA CASSKRTGGSNEQYF TGTGCCAGCAGTAAGAGGACAGGTGGTTCGAACGAGCAGTACTTC
NA TRBJ2-5 TRBV11-2 few CASSSGFSQYF TGTGCCAGCAGCTCCGGTTTTTCCCAGTACTTC
NA TRBJ2-7 TRBV18 NA CASSPPTSYEQYF TGTGCCAGCTCCCCCCCGACTTCGTACGAGCAGTACTTC
NA TRBJ2-7 TRBV6-1 few CASSRDFSSYEQYF TGTGCCAGCTCAAGGGACTTCAGCTCCTACGAGCAGTACTTC
NA TRBJ2-5 TRBV7-8 NA CASSPLRGRQETQYF TGTGCCAGCAGCCCCCTAAGGGGGAGGCAAGAGACCCAGTACTTC
NA TRBJ2-1 TRBV7-6 NA CASSLDSRGEQFF TGTGCCAGCAGCTTAGATAGCAGGGGTGAGCAGTTCTTC
TRBD1 TRBJ2-7 TRBV10-2 few CASTNRGNPHEQYF TGCGCCAGCACTAACAGGGGTAACCCCCACGAGCAGTACTTC
TRBD1 TRBJ2-5 TRBV7-2 NA CASSPQTGWGETQYF TGTGCCAGCAGCCCACAGACAGGGTGGGGGGAGACCCAGTACTTC
NA TRBJ1-6 TRBV11-2 NA CASSSTSPNSPLHF TGTGCCAGCAGTTCTACTTCGCCCAATTCACCCCTCCACTTT
NA TRBJ1-4 TRBV7-9 NA CASSLGRINEKLFF TGTGCCAGCAGCCTAGGACGGATTAATGAAAAACTGTTTTTT
TRBD1 TRBJ2-1 TRBV7-6 NA CASSFRDRAYNEQFF TGTGCCAGCAGCTTCCGGGACAGGGCCTACAATGAGCAGTTCTTC
NA TRBJ2-3 TRBV7-3 NA CASSSHSSAGDTQYF TGTGCCAGCAGCTCCCATTCCAGCGCGGGGGATACGCAGTATTTT
TRBD2 TRBJ2-5 TRBV11-2 NA CASSPGLAGGTQYF TGTGCCAGCAGCCCAGGACTAGCGGGGGGGACCCAGTACTTC
NA TRBJ1-1 TRBV24-1 many CATSGSAGLNTEAFF TGTGCCACCAGTGGTTCGGCAGGCTTGAACACTGAAGCTTTCTTT
NA TRBJ2-7 TRBV18 NA CASSPDGVREQYF TGTGCCAGCTCACCAGACGGGGTTCGCGAGCAGTACTTC